This TCR beta chain was sequenced for a study of graft-versus-host responses after intestinal transplantation. Study information: All of the recipients had induction that used anti-thymocyte globulin, then tacrolimus and steroids for two to three years.

Comment on this clone: What it binds is not known.

TCRdb keeps only in-frame clones here, not all; method: immunoSEQ multiplex PCR. The sample includes tens of thousands of clones, 94% of them seen just once. Per the germline V gene, CDR1 is SGHTA and CDR2 is FQGNSA. The CDR3 is made up of 14 amino acids. The germline V and J ends were trimmed by 0 bases and 0 bases, with 4 bases remaining between them. The J gene is TRBJ2-3, the V gene TRBV7-2; D ambiguous. This sample comprised unstimulated CD4+ T cells sorted from spleen or lymph node cells, obtained before transplant. The TCR originated in a human donor who was the organ donor for an intestinal transplant. CDR3: CASSLATSTDTQYF. The CDR3 region has the DNA TGTGCCAGCAGCTTAGCGACTAGCACAGATACGCAGTATTTT.